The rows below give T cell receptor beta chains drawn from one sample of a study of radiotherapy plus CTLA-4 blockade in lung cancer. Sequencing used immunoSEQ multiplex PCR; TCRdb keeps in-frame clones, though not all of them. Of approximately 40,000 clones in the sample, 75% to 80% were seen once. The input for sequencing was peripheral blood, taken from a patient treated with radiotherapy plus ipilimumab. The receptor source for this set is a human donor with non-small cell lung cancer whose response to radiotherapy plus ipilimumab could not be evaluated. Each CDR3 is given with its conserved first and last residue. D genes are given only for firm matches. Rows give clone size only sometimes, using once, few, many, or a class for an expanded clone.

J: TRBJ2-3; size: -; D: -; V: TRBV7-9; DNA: TGTGCCAGCAGCTTATCGACAGATACGCAGTATTTT; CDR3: CASSLSTDTQYF
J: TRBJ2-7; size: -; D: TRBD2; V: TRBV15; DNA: TGTGCCACCAGCAGAGACCCTAGCGGGAGAGGCGAGCAGTACTTC; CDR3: CATSRDPSGRGEQYF
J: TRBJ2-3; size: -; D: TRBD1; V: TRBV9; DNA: TGTGCCAGCAGCATGCGGACAGGGGGCCCAGATACGCAGTATTTT; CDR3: CASSMRTGGPDTQYF
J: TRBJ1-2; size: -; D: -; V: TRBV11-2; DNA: TGTGCCAGCAGCTTAGTTCGGGGTTGGAACTATGGCTACACCTTC; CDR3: CASSLVRGWNYGYTF
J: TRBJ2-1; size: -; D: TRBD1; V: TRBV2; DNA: TGTGCCAGCACCGAACTGACAGGGAATGAGCAGTTCTTC; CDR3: CASTELTGNEQFF
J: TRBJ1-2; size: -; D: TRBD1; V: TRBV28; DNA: TGTGCCAGCAGTACCACAGGGGGCCGCGGCTACACCTTC; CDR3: CASSTTGGRGYTF
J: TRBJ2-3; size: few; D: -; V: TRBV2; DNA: TGTGCCAGTCGGGACTCGGCAGATACGCAGTATTTT; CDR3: CASRDSADTQYF
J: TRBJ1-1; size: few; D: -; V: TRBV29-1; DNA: TGCAGCGTTGTACGGGAAAACACTGAAGCTTTCTTT; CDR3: CSVVRENTEAFF
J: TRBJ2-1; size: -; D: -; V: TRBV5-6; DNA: TGTGCCAGCAGCCCGATTCTAGCGACGAGCTCCTACAATGAGCAGTTCTTC; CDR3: CASSPILATSSYNEQFF
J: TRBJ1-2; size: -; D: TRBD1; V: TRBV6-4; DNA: TGTGCCAGCAGTGACTCGAACAGGGGCGTCGATGGCTACACCTTC; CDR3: CASSDSNRGVDGYTF
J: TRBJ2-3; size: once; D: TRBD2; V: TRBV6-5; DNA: TGTGCCAGCAGTCCGACTAGCGGGAGTTCAGATACGCAGTATTTT; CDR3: CASSPTSGSSDTQYF
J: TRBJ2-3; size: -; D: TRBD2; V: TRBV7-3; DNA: TGTGCCAGCAGCTCTATAGCGGGATCGGCCCAGACGCAGTATTTT; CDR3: CASSSIAGSAQTQYF
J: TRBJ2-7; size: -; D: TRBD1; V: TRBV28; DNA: TGTGCCAGCAGGTCCGCCGGGACAGGGAACAACGAGCAGTACTTC; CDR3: CASRSAGTGNNEQYF
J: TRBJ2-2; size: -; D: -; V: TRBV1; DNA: TGCACCAGCAGCCTCGCTGGGGAGTTGAACACCGGGGAGCTGTTTTTT; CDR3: CTSSLAGELNTGELFF
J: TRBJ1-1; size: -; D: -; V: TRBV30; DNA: TGTGCCTGGAGTGTGATGTTGACAACCGAAGCTTTCTTT; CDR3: CAWSVMLTTEAFF
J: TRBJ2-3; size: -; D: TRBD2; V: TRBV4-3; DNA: TGCGCCAGCAGCCAAGATGGCGTGGCGGGGGGGCATAAAGATACGCAGTATTTT; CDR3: CASSQDGVAGGHKDTQYF
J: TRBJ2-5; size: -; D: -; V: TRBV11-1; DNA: TGTGCCAGCAGCTTAGCGCGAGCTAGCAGCCAAGAGACCCAGTACTTC; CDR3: CASSLARASSQETQYF
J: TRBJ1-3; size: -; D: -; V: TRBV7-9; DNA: TGTGCCAGCAGCTCAATTGAAGGACCATGGGGACTTGCTGGAAACACCATATATTTT; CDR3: CASSSIEGPWGLAGNTIYF
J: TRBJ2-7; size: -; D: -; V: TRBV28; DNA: TGTGCCAGCAGTTTACCGGTGCGGAGGGGGCGTTACGAGCAGTACTTC; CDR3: CASSLPVRRGRYEQYF
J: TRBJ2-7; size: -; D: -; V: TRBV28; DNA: TGTGCCAGCACAGGTTTCTACGAGCAGTACTTC; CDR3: CASTGFYEQYF
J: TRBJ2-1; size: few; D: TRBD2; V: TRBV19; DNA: TGTGCCAGTAGTATCTCGGGAGGGGCCTACAATGAGCAGTTCTTC; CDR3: CASSISGGAYNEQFF
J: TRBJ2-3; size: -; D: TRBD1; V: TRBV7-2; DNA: TGTGCCAGCAGCTTAGGACAGGGAATTAGCACAGATACGCAGTATTTT; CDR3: CASSLGQGISTDTQYF
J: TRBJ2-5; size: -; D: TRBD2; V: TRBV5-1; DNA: TGCGCCAGCAGCAACCAGGGACTAGCGGAAGAGACCCAGTACTTC; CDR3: CASSNQGLAEETQYF
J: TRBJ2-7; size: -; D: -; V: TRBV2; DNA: TGTGCCAGCAGTCGTCAGGGCTCCTACGAGCAGTACTTC; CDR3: CASSRQGSYEQYF
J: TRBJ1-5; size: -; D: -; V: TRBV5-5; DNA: TGTGCCAGCAGAACACCCCCGGGAGGGCCCCAGCATTTT; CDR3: CASRTPPGGPQHF
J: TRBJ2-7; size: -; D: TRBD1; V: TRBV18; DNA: TGTGCCAGCTCACCGGGACAGCCGAGCTCCTACGAGCAGTACTTC; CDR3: CASSPGQPSSYEQYF
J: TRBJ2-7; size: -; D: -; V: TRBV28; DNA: TGTGCCAGCACTTCCCCAGGGGAGGGCCCCTCCTACGAGCAGTACTTC; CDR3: CASTSPGEGPSYEQYF
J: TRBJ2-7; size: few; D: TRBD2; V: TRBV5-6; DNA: TGTGCCAGCATCCCCTGGAGGGCTAGCGGGAGCTCCTACGAGCAGTACTTC; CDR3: CASIPWRASGSSYEQYF
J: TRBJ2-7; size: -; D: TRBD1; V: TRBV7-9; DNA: TGTGCCAGCAGCCCGACGGGACAGGGGAGAAACGAGCAGTACTTC; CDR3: CASSPTGQGRNEQYF